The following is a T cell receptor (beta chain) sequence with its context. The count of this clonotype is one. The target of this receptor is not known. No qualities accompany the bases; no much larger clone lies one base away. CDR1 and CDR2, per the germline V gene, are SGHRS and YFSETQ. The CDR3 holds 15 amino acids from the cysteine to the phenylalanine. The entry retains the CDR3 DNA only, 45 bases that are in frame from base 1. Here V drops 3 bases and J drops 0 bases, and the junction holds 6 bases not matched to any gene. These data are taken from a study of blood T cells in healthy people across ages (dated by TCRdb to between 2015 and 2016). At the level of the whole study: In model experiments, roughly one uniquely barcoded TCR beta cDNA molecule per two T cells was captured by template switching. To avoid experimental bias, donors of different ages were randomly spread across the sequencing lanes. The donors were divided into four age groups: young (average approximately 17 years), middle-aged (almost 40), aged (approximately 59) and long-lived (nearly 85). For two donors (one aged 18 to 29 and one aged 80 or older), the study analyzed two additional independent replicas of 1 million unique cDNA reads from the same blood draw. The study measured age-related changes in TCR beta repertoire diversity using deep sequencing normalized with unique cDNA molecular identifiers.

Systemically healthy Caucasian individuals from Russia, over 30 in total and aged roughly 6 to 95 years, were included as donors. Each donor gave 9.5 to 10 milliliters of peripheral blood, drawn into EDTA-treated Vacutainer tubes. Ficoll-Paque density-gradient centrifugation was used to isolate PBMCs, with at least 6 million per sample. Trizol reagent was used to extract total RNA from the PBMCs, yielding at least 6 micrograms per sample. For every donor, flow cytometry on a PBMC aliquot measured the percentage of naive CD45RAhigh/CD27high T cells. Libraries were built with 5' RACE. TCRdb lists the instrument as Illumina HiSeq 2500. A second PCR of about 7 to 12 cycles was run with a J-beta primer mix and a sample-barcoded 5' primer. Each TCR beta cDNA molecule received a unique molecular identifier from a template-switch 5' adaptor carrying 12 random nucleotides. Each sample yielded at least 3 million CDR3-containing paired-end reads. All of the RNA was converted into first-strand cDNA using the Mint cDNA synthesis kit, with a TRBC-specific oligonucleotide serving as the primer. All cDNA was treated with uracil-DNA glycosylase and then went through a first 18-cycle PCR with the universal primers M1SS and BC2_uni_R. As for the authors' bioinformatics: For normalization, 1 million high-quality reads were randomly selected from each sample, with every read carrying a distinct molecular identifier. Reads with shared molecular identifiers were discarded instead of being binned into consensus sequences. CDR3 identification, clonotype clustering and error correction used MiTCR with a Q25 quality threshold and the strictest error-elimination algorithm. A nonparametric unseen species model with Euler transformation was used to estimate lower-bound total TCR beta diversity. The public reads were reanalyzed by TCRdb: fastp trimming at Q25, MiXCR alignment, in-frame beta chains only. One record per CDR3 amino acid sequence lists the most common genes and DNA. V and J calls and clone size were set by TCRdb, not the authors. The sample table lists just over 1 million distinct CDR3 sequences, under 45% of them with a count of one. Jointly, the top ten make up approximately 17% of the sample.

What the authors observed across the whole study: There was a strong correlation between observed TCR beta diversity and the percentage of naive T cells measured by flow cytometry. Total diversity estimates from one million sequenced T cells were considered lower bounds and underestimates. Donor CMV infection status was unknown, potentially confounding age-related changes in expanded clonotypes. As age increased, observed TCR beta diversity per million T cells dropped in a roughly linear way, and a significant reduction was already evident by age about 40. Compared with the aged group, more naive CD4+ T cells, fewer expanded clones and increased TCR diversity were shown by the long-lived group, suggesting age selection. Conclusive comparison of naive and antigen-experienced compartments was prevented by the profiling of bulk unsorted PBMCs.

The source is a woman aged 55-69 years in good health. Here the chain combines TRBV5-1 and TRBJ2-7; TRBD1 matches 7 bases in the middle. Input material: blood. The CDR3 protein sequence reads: CASSWDRHLSYEQYF. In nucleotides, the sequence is TGCGCCAGCAGCTGGGACAGACACCTCTCCTACGAGCAGTACTTC.